Listed here is a single TCR beta chain. This clone was picked up one time. Its target antigen remains unknown. Base qualities are not at hand, and no much larger clone is one base apart. This sample is drawn from a study of siplizumab effects on memory and regulatory T cells (dated by TCRdb to between 2018 and 2021). Turning to the overall study: The study looked at the effect of siplizumab, an anti-CD2 antibody, on alloreactive T-cell subsets in allogeneic mixed lymphocyte reactions made from human PBMCs. General conclusions and limits of the study: Siplizumab significantly reduced the cumulative frequency of alloreactive sequences traceable to unstimulated CD4+ memory T cells. Unstimulated naive T cells appeared more diverse than memory T cells, and naive cells seemed to contribute substantially to the alloresponse. Among mappable alloreactive CD4+ clones, an average Treg-derived fraction of approximately 73% was observed with siplizumab, compared with roughly 27% in control reactions. Whether proliferating Tregs from siplizumab cultures actually had suppressive function was not functionally confirmed. A naive or memory phenotype could not be assigned to roughly 75-95% of proliferating CD4+ or CD8+ clones. Sequences below about 10^-5 frequency were poorly captured, so only a minor fraction of alloreactive clones could be mapped to unstimulated subsets.

The library was obtained by the immunoSEQ multiplex PCR assay. The deep sequencing platform assayed around 95,000 TCR templates per sample. Genomic DNA extracted from sorted T cells was the material used for TCRbeta CDR3 sequencing. As for the original processing: The R programming language was used for clonal analysis of the TCRbeta CDR3 data. Unstimulated samples were compared with post-reaction CFSE-low samples to define alloreactive CD4+ and CD8+ clones. Regulatory or non-regulatory origin was assigned to alloreactive CD4+ clones by matching of sequences to sorted unstimulated Treg and non-Treg repertoires. In its TCRdb copy, this immuneACCESS table keeps in-frame sequences only and misses some clones. Where compared with another copy, unresolved V genes explain less than half of these, and the others have no known cause. From that table come the V and J calls and clone size; the DNA was used to work out D and trimming. This sample gives 100,000 to 120,000 clones in total; around 93% of them show up just once. 0.25% to 0.35% of the sample is in the top ten clones.

Sorted unstimulated T cells, along with proliferating T cells recovered from mixed lymphocyte reactions, underwent TCRbeta CDR3 sequencing. Fresh whole blood from more than 8 HLA-typed healthy donors was used as the source from which PBMCs were isolated. From the cysteine up to the phenylalanine, the CDR3 has a length of 16 residues. Kept here is only the CDR3 DNA, which spans 48 bases and is read in frame from base 1. V lost 0 bases and J lost 7 bases, and the count of bases not matched to a germline gene is 10. CDR1 and CDR2 (LGHNA, YNFKEQ) derive from the germline V gene. The sequence came from a human donor in good health. The chain is assembled from TRBV4-2 and TRBJ2-7; a stretch of 9 junction bases matches TRBD1. The sequenced sample was CD4+ T cells sorted from blood. The encoded CDR3 is CASSQDSRTGVWEQYF. The sequence in DNA is TGTGCCAGCAGCCAAGATTCTCGGACAGGGGTATGGGAGCAGTACTTC.